The 7 T cell receptor beta chains reported below all come from one sample, sequenced in a study of shared clonotypes between healthy human individuals. Some clones are missing from TCRdb's copy, which holds only in-frame ones; the method was immunoSEQ multiplex PCR. The table shows approximately 1.5 million clones, with about 98.5% occurring only once. Sequencing was carried out using naive CD4+ T cells sorted from blood. As for subset: CD45RA+ positively selected. Receptor source: a man aged 25-45 years in good health.

This chain connects TRBV6-6 to TRBJ2-7, with TRBD1 as a possible D gene (6 bases). This CDR3 is built from 12 residues. V dropped 4 bases and J dropped 6 bases, with 10 bases sitting between them. Germline CDR1 reads MNHNY; CDR2 reads SVGAGI (reference sequence). For the CDR3, the DNA is TGTGCCAGCAGTTTCACAGGGAGCGAGCAGTACTTC. Translating gives CASSFTGSEQYF.

The rearrangement joins TRBV9 to TRBJ2-3; D is perhaps TRBD1 (6 bases). V gave up 0 bases and J gave up 5 bases, with 13 bases separating them. There are 15 residues in the CDR3. Per germline, CDR1 SGDLS and CDR2 YYNGEE. The CDR3 bases are TGTGCCAGCAGCGTAGATCAGGGGATTGTAGATACGCAGTATTTT. Amino acid sequence: CASSVDQGIVDTQYF.

The chain joins TRBV7-6 to TRBJ2-7; 10 bases align to TRBD1. The CDR3 totals 15 residues. The germline gives CDR1 SGHVS, CDR2 FNYEAQ. V lost 3 bases and J lost 1; bases outside the gene matches: 3. The CDR3 protein is CASSLTGGYSYEQYF. The CDR3 nucleotides are TGTGCCAGCAGCTTGACAGGGGGCTATTCCTACGAGCAGTACTTC.

This chain joins TRBV29-1 and TRBJ2-1; D might be TRBD1 (5 bases). The CDR3 sequence is 15 residues long. CDR1 and CDR2 (germline): SQVTM, ANQGSEA. Trimming shortened V by 5 bases and J by 1 base, and 15 bases separated the two germline ends. This chain's CDR3 is CSVHQGVKSYNEQFF. The CDR3 nucleotides are TGCAGCGTTCATCAGGGTGTAAAGTCCTACAATGAGCAGTTCTTC.

This sequence joins TRBV5-1 and TRBJ2-7; possible D gene TRBD1, 6 bases. Between the trimmed V and J ends, which lost 0 bases and 2 bases, there was a span of 9 bases. Germline V gene sequence: CDR1 SGHRS, CDR2 YFSETQ. The CDR3 consists of 14 residues. This CDR3 is CASSLAQGPYEQYF. The DNA for the CDR3 is TGCGCCAGCAGCTTGGCCCAGGGGCCCTACGAGCAGTACTTC.

V is TRBV5-5 and J is TRBJ2-1; no reliable D call. Per the germline V gene, CDR1 is SGHKS and CDR2 is YYEKEE (reference sequence). V lost 9 bases and J lost 9, with 16 bases in between. The CDR3 length is 12 residues. The CDR3 reads CATHDNFVEQFF. CDR3 coding DNA: TGTGCCACCCACGACAACTTCGTTGAGCAGTTCTTC.

This chain links TRBV7-8 with TRBJ1-1; 7 positions match TRBD1. Trimming cost V 8 bases and J 4 bases; bases outside gene matches: 10. This CDR3 has 14 residues. From germline, CDR1 is SGHVS and CDR2 FQNEAQ. CDR3 sequence (DNA): TGTGCCAGCCACGACAGGGTCTTGGGCACTGAAGCTTTCTTT. Its translation: CASHDRVLGTEAFF.